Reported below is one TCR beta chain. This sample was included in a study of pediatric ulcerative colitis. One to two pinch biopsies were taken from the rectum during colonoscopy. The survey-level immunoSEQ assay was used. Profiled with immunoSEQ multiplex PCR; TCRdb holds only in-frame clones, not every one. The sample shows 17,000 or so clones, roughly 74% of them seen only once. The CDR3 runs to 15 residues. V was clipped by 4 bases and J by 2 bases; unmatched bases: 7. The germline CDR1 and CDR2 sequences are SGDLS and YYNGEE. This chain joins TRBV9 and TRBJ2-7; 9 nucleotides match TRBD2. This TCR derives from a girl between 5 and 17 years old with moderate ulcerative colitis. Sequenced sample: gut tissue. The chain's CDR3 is CASSPGLAIPYEQYF. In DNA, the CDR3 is TGTGCCAGCAGCCCGGGACTAGCTATACCCTACGAGCAGTACTTC.